This TCR beta chain comes out of a study of cytomegalovirus exposure and HLA in healthy donors (dated 2017 in TCRdb). Some background on the complete study: An earlier analysis of about 530 of the donors reported about 280 Gb of sequence data and 117 million unique TCR beta sequences obtained from around 190 million T cells. The number of donors typed differed by locus, with roughly 629-640 for A, B, C, DRB1 and DQB1, around 560 for DQA1, 600 to 610 for DPA1, and around 450 for DPB1. Among the 398 genotyped donors, about 83% belonged to the genetic ancestry cluster associated with self-reported Caucasian donors. The aim of the study was to test whether cataloging public T cell receptors could identify signatures of past pathogen exposure. Along with the 666-subject first cohort, a separate validation cohort of 120 different subjects was used. Every discovery cohort repertoire had been produced on one sequencing platform. HLA typing covered class I and class II loci at four-digit resolution. An earlier analysis of approximately 640 of the donors applied high-throughput TCR beta sequencing to assess whether each TCR beta V gene segment acted as functional or pseudogenic. A later analysis re-analyzed previously published TCR beta repertoires from approximately 700 donors and added high-resolution HLA genotyping to study TCR occurrence patterns. Among 300 to 450 genotyped donors of the cohort, an average of approximately 230,000 unique TCR beta nucleotide sequences were sequenced per donor, roughly 18% of them non-productive. Alongside the repertoire data, information on donor age, sex, ethnicity and CMV serostatus was compiled. Several DR-DQ haplotypes were treated as single units for association and clustering because of strong linkage in the cohort. The study combined high-throughput TCR immunosequencing, statistical association of individual TCRs with disease status, and machine learning to predict cytomegalovirus infection status. Using immunosequencing, the study profiled T cell repertoires from 500 to 800 subjects and related those repertoires to cytomegalovirus serostatus. An early release that covered around 590 HLA-typed donors contained 250 to 350 gigabases of sequencing data and approximately 85 million unique TCR sequences. Genome-wide SNP genotypes for about 65% of the roughly 700 donors were used in a later genetic analysis, which treated that subset as a discovery cohort. The later analysis used no new phenotypic data to find candidate immune exposures, relying instead on TCR beta sequences and their occurrence across donors. The research as a whole found: Compared with equally common non-associated chains, HLA-associated TCR beta chains in a later analysis were more clonally expanded and had lower generation probabilities. A further reported finding was that TCR beta sequences accurately predicted the HLA-A and HLA-B alleles for most subjects in the first cohort. Immune exposure information for the cohort was limited to CMV serostatus. Specific HLA alleles were associated with more than 15,000 TCR beta sequences at a false discovery rate of 0.05 in a later analysis. According to the authors, the approach could potentially be generalized to other disease states and immunological phenotypes. An association between a missense DCLRE1C variant and V-gene and J-gene trimming of TCR beta chains was found in a later genetic analysis and replicated in an independent cohort. Roughly uniform sequencing depth across donors was assumed in presence/absence analyses, although this assumption may not hold. Because the 87-base-pair reads could not distinguish some IMGT-functional V segments, including TRBV6-2 and TRBV6-3, those segments were excluded. Compared with the 666-donor mean, donors in an Asian-associated ancestry cluster had fewer N-insertions in productive TCRs, according to a later genetic analysis. Most TCR sequences were seen in very few donors, while some public TCRs were found in many individuals. A later analysis found that most CMV-associated TCR beta chains appeared HLA-restricted, with HLA associations seemingly driven largely by CMV exposure. According to a later analysis, TCR association rates differed among HLA loci, with DRB1 alleles showing the most associated TCRs and HLA-C alleles showing the fewest. A few of the identified cytomegalovirus-associated TCR beta chains were confirmed in vitro to be specific for cytomegalovirus antigens. Assigning TCR associations to individual alleles was difficult when HLA alleles, especially DR and DQ, strongly co-occurred. A cluster of highly shared sequence variants was judged likely to represent a technical artifact of the sequencing pipeline. In the study, approximately 160 TCR beta chains were listed as associated with cytomegalovirus. Correlated functional status among segregating V segments might reflect linkage disequilibrium, but an unknown experimental factor could not be ruled out. Because HLA typing was unavailable for some donors at each locus, only the typed subset was used in association tests. Broadly in line with IMGT annotations, most TCR beta V segments showed up in productive rearrangements about 87% or about 30% of the time in an earlier analysis of some 590 of the donors. Fewer than 20 rarely observed V segments, including chromosome 9 orphons, were excluded from the earlier analysis of about 500 of the donors because counts were too low. Cytomegalovirus status was reported to be diagnosed by the classifier with high specificity and sensitivity in both the original and validation cohorts. In a later analysis, several top co-occurrence clusters were reported to appear linked to parvovirus B19, influenza, CMV and Epstein-Barr virus. Only TCR beta chains were sequenced in this cohort, and the absence of alpha or paired-chain data limited detectable features.

As concerns this clone: Its target antigen remains unknown.

CDR1 and CDR2, per the germline V gene (reference sequence), are DFQATT and SNEGSKA. Spanning cysteine to phenylalanine, the CDR3 consists of 11 amino acids. Just CDR3 DNA is preserved here, 33 bases in frame from base 1. V and J are truncated by 6 bases and 5 bases respectively, leaving an intervening sequence of 10 bases. Library preparation was by the immunoSEQ multiplex PCR assay. A mixture of 60 forward primers for TCR Vbeta segments and 13 reverse primers for TCR Jbeta segments was used in the multiplex PCR. A multiplex PCR assay on genomic DNA amplified the CDR3 region of rearranged TCR beta genes. The Illumina HiSeq System was used to sequence the amplified TCR beta libraries as 87-base-pair reads. Per the authors' processing: Across the roughly 670 repertoires, a later analysis counted tens of millions of unique TCR beta chains, 9 million to 14 million of which were shared by at least two donors. Raw reads were error-corrected and collapsed into unique sequences with a nearest-neighbor algorithm that merged closely related sequences to remove PCR and sequencing errors. Alignment of CDR3 sequences to IMGT reference sequences was used to assign V, D and J gene segments. For a sequence to be retained, a match of at least six nucleotides was required to both a V gene segment and a J gene segment. Rearrangements were called productive when the CDR3 lacked stop codons and stayed in frame with V and J; all others were non-productive. Following IMGT convention, CDR3 was defined as the stretch from the second conserved V-encoded cysteine up to the conserved J-encoded phenylalanine. Sequences without an unambiguous match to a single V gene segment were excluded from the earlier analysis of almost 600 of the donors. In an earlier analysis of 587 of the donors, a V segment was called functional when productive rearrangements were above 56.7%, and segregating when the standard deviation between donors exceeded 5%. To diagnose cytomegalovirus status from the catalog of TCR beta chain sequences, a statistical classification framework was built. In a later analysis, TCR nucleotide sequences were compared against IMGT/GENE-DB human TR gene sequences so that V and J genes could be assigned. The TCRdist pipeline was used in a later analysis to assign CDR3 sequences and most-parsimonious VDJ recombination scenarios. In a later analysis, every TCR beta chain was defined by the combination of its CDR3 amino acid sequence and its V-gene family, and reads without a unique V-gene family were dropped. In a later analysis, a few hundred highly shared, low-generation-probability nucleotide sequences were removed to address suspected cross-contamination and a sequencing artifact. In a later analysis, a clonal expansion index for each public chain was calculated from normalized within-repertoire ranks of inferred template counts. Generation probabilities in a later analysis came from a VDJ recombination model fitted to out-of-frame rearrangements, and those results were checked against IGoR. In a later analysis, hypergeometric tests were used to score TCR-TCR, TCR-HLA and TCR-CMV co-occurrence, with a repertoire-size bias correction applied to TCR pairs. In a later analysis, false discovery rates were estimated by permuting HLA or CMV assignments 20 times. In a later analysis, co-occurring TCRs were grouped with DBSCAN, and TCRdist sequence similarity was added when clustering was performed within HLA-allele-positive subsets. Repertoires with fewer than 30,000 or more than 120,000 public chains, plus five repertoires with anomalous nucleotide sharing, were excluded from co-occurrence clustering. Sourced from immuneACCESS, this table was stored by TCRdb with only in-frame sequences that have V and J called. A share of the clones is absent; for the studies checked, an unresolved V gene accounts for under half, and the remainder has no known explanation. V, J and clone size are those of that table, while D and trimming were read from the DNA. For this sample, the table gives about 77,000 clones. Approximately 15% of the sample goes to the ten largest clones.

The cohort was made up of 500 to 800 healthy bone marrow donors. At the time of sampling, all cohort members were nominally healthy, though unrecorded immune exposures were likely present. The donor tested CMV seropositive and was one of the 289 seropositive cohort members. Each donor provided a peripheral blood sample, and peripheral blood mononuclear cells were used for TCR beta sequencing. Genomic DNA was extracted from the blood cell samples with the Qiagen DNeasy Blood Extraction Kit. The sequence came from a man in his fifties or sixties in good health and CMV-seropositive. The sample taken for sequencing was PBMCs. Here the chain combines TRBV20-1 and TRBJ1-2; no D gene can be assigned with confidence. This receptor has the CDR3 CSARGMYGYTF. The nucleotide sequence reads TGCAGTGCACGGGGAATGTATGGCTACACCTTC.